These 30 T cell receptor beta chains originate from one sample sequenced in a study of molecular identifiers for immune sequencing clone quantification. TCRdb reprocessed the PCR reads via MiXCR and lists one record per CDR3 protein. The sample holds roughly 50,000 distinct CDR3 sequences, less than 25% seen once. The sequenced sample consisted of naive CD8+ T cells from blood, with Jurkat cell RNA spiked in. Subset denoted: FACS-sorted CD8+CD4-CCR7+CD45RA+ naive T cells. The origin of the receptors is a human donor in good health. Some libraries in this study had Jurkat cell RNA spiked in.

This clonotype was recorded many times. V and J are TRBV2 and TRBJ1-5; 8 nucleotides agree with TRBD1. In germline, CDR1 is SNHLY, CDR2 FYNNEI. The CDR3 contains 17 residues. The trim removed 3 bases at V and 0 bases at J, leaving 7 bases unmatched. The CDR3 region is CASSDETGVSSNQPQHF. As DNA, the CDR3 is TGTGCCAGCAGTGATGAGACAGGGGTTAGTAGCAATCAGCCCCAGCATTTT.

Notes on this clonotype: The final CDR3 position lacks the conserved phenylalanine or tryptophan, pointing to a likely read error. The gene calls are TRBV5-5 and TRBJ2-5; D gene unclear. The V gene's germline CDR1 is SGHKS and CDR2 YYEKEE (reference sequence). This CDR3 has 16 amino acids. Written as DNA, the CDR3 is TGTGCCAACAGCTTGGTGATGGCGGCAGGAGAAGAGACCCAGTACTCC. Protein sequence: CANSLVMAAGEETQYS.

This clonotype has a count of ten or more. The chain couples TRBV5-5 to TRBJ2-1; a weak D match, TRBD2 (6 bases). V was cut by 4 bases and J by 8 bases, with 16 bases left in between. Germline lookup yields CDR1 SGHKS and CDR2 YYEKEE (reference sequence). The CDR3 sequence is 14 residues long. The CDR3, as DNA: TGTGCCAGCAGCCTGCCCGGGGGTCGTGATGAGCAGTTCTTC. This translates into CASSLPGGRDEQFF.

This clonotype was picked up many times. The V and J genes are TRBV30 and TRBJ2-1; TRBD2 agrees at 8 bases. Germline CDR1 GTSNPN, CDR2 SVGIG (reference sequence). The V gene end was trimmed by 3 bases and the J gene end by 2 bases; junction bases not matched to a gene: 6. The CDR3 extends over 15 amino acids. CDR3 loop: CAWRILAVPYNEQFF. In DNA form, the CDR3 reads TGTGCCTGGAGGATACTAGCGGTACCCTACAATGAGCAGTTCTTC.

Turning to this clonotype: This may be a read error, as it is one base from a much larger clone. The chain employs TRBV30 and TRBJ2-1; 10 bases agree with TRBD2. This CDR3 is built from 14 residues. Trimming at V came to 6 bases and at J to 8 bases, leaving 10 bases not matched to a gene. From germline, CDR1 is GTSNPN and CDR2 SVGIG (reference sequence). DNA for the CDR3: TGTGCCTGCCCCGGGGCTAGCGGGAGCGATGAGCAGTTCTTC. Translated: CACPGASGSDEQFF. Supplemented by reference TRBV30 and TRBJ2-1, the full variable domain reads SQTIHQWPATLVQPVGSPLSLECTVEGTSNPNLYWYRQAAGRGLQLLFYSVGIGQISSEVPQNLSASRPQDRQFILSSKKLLLSDSGFYLCACPGASGSDEQFFGPGTRLTVL.

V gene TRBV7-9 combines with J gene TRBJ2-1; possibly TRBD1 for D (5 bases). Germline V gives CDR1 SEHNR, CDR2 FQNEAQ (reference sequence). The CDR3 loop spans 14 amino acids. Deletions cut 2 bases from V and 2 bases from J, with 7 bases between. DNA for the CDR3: TGTGCCAGCAGCTTACAGGGCCCCTACAATGAGCAGTTCTTC. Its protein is CASSLQGPYNEQFF.

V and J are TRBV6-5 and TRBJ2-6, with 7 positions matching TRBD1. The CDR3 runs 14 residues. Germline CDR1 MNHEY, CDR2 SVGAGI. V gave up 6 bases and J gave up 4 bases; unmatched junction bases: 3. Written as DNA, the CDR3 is TGTGCCAGCAGGACAGGGTTAGGGGCCAACGTCCTGACTTTC. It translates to CASRTGLGANVLTF.

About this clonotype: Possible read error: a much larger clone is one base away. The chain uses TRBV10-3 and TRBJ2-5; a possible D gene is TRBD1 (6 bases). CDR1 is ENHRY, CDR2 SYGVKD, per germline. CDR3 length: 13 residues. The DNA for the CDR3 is TGTGCCATCGCAGGGGACCTACAAGAGCCCCAGTACTTC. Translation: CAIAGDLQEPQYF.

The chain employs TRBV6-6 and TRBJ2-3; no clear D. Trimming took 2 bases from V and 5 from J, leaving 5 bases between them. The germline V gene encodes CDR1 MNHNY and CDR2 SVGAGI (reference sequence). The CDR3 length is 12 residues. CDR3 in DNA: TGTGCCAGCAGTTACAGAGAAGATACGCAGTATTTT. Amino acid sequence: CASSYREDTQYF.

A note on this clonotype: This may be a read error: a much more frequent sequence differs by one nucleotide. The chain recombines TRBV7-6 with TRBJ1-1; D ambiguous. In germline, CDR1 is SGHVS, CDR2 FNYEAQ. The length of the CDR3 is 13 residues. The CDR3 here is CAISLGLDREAFF. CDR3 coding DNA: TGTGCCATCAGCTTAGGTCTGGACCGTGAAGCTTTCTTT.

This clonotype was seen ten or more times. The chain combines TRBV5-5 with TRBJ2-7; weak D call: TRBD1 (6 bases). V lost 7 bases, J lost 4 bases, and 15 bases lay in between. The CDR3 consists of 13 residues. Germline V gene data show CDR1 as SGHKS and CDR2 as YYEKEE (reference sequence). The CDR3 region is CASQLWTDYEQYF. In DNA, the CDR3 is TGTGCCAGCCAACTGTGGACAGATTACGAGCAGTACTTC.

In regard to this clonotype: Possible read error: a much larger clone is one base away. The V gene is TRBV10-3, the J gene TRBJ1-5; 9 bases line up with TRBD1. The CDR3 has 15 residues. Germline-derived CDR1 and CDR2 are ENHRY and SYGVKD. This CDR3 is CATSETGDRDQPQHF. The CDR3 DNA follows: TGTGCCACCAGTGAGACGGGGGACAGGGATCAGCCCCAGCATTTT.

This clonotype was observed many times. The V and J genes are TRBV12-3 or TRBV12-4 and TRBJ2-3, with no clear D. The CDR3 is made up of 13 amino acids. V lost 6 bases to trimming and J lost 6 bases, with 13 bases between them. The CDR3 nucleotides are TGTGCCAGCAGCCCCTGGAGCCGGGATACGCAGTATTTT. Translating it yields CASSPWSRDTQYF.

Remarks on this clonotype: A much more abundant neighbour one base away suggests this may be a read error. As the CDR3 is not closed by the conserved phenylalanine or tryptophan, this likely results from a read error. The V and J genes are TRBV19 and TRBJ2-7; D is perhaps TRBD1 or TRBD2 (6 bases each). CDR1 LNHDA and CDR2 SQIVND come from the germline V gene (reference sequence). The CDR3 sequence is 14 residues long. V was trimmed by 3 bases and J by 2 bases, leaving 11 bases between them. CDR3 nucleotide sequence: TGTGCCAGTAGTATTGCGGGACACACCTACGAGCAGTACCTC. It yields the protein CASSIAGHTYEQYL.

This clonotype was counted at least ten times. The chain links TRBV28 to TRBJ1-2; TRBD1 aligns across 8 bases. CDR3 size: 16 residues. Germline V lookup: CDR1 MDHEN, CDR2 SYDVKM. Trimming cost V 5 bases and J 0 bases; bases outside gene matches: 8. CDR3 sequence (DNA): TGTGCCAGCAGTATGCCGGGACAGGAAGCTAACTATGGCTACACCTTC. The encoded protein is CASSMPGQEANYGYTF.

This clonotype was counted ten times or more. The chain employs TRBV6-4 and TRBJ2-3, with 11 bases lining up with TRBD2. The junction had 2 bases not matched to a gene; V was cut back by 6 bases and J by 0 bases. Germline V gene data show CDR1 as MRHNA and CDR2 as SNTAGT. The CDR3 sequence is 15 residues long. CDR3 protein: CASRRLAGSTDTQYF. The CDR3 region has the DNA TGTGCCAGCAGACGACTAGCGGGGAGCACAGATACGCAGTATTTT.

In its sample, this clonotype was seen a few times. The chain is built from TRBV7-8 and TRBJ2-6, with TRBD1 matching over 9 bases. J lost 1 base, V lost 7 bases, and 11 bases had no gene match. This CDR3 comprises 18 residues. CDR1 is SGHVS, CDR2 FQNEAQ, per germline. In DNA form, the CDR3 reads TGTGCCAGCACCCCCGGCTTACAGGGGGCGTCTGGGGCCAACGTCCTGACTTTC. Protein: CASTPGLQGASGANVLTF.

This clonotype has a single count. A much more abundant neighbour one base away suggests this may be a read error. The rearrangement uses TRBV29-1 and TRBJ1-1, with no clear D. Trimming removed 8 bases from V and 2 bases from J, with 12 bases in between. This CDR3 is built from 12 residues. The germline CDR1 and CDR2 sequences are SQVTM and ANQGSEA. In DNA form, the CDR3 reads TGCAGCTCCGTGAGGGCAAACACTGAAGCTTTCTTT. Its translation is CSSVRANTEAFF.

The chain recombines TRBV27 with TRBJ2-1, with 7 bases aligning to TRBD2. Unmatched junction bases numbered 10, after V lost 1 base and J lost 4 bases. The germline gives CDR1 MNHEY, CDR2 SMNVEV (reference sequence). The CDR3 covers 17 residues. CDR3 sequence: CASSLLSVASGYNEQFF. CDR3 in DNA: TGTGCCAGCAGTTTATTAAGTGTGGCTAGCGGTTACAATGAGCAGTTCTTC.

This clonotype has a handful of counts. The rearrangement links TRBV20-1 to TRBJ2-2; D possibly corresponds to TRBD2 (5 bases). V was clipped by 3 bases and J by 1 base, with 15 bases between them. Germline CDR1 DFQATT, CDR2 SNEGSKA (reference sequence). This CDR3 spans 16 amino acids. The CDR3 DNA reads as TGCAGTGCTAGTTTCCGCGGGCAGGAGAACACCGGGGAGCTGTTTTTT. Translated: CSASFRGQENTGELFF.

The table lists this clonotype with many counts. In nucleotides, the CDR3 is TGTGCCTGGAGGCTAGCGGAATACAATGAGCAGTTCTTC. Protein sequence: CAWRLAEYNEQFF. This chain joins TRBV30 and TRBJ2-1; 7 positions agree with TRBD2. This CDR3 has 13 amino acids. V lost 3 bases and J lost 4; bases outside the gene matches: 3. The germline V gene encodes CDR1 GTSNPN and CDR2 SVGIG (reference sequence). The full variable domain, rest sourced from reference TRBV30 and TRBJ2-1, is SQTIHQWPATLVQPVGSPLSLECTVEGTSNPNLYWYRQAAGRGLQLLFYSVGIGQISSEVPQNLSASRPQDRQFILSSKKLLLSDSGFYLCAWRLAEYNEQFFGPGTRLTVL.

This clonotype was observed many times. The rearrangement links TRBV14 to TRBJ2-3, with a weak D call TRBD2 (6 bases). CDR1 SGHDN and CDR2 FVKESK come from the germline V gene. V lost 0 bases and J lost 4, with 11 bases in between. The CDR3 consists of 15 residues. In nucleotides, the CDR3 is TGTGCCAGCAGCCAAGATCGGAGGGGCCCAGATACGCAGTATTTT. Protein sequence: CASSQDRRGPDTQYF.

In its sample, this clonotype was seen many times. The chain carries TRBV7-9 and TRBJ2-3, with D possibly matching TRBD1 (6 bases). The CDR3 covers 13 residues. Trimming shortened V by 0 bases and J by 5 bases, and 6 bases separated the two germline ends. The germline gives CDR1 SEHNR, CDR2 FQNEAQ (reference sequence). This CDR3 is CASSLADRDTQYF. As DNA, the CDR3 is TGTGCCAGCAGCTTAGCGGACAGAGATACGCAGTATTTT.

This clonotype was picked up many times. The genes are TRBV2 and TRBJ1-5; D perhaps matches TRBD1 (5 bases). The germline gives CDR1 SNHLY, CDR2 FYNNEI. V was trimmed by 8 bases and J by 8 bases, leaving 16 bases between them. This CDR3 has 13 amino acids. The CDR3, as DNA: TGTGCCAGCGGTGGGGAGGGGAATGAGCCCCAGCATTTT. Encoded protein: CASGGEGNEPQHF.

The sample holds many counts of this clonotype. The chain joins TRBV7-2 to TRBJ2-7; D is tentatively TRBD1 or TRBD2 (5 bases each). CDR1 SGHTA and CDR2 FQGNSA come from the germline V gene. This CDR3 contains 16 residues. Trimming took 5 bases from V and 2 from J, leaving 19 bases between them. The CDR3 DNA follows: TGTGCCAGCAGCGGCCGGGACCTCAGGTCCGCCTACGAGCAGTACTTC. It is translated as CASSGRDLRSAYEQYF.

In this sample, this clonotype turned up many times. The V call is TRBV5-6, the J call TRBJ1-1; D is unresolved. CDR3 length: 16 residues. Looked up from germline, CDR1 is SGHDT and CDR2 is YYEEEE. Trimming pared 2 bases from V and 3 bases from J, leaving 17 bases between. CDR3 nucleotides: TGTGCCAGCAGCTTCGACCTGACCGGTTTTGACACTGAAGCTTTCTTT. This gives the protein CASSFDLTGFDTEAFF.

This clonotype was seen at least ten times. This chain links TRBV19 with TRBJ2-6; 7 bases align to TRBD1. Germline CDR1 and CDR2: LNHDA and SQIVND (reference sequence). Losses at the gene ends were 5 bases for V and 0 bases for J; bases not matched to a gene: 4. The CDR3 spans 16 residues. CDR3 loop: CASSWGQSSGANVLTF. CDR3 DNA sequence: TGTGCCAGTAGTTGGGGACAGAGCTCTGGGGCCAACGTCCTGACTTTC.

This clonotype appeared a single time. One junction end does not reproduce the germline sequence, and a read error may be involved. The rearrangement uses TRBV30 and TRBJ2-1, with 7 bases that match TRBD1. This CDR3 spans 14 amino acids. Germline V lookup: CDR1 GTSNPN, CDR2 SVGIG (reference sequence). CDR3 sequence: CAWRDRSSYNDQFF. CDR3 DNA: TGTGCCTGGAGGGACAGGAGCTCCTACAATGATCAGTTCTTC.

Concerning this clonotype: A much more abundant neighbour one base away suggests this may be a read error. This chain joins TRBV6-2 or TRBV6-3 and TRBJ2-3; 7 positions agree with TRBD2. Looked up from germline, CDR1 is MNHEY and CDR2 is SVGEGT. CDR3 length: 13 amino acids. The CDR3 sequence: CAGSPTSADTQYF. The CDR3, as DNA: TGTGCCGGCAGTCCTACTAGCGCAGATACGCAGTATTTT.

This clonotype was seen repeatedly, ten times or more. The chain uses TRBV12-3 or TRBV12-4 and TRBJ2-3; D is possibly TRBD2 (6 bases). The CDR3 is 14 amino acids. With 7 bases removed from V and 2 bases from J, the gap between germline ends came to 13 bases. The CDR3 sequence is CASNTSCPTDTQYF. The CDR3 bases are TGTGCCAGCAACACTAGCTGTCCCACAGATACGCAGTATTTT.